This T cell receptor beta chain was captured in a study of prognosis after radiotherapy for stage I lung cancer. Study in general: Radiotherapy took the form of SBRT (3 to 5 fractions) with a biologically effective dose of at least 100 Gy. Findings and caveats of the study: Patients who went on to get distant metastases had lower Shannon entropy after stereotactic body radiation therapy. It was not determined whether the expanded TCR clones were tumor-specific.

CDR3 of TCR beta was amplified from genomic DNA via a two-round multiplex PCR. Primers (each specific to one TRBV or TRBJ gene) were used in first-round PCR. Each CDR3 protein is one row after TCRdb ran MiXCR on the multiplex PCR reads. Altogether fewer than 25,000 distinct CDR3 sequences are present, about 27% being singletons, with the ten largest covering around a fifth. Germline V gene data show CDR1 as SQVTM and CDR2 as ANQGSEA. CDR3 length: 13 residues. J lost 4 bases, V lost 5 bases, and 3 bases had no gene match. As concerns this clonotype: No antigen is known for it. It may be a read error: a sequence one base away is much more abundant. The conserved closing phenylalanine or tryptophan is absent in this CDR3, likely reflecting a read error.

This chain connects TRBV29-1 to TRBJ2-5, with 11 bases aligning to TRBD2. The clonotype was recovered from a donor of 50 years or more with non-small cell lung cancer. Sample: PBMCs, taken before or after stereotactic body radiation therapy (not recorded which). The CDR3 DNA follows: TGCAGCGTTCTAGCGGGAGGTTCAGAGACCCAGTACCTC. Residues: CSVLAGGSETQYL.